This TCR beta chain was identified in a study of shared clonotypes between healthy human individuals. Germline V CDR1 and CDR2: SGHRS, YFSETQ. This CDR3 comprises 13 residues. The V end lost 4 bases, the J end lost 10 bases, and 15 bases lay between the germline ends. Each PCR replicate from the sorted subsets contained about 200 ng DNA, which is around 30,000 T cell genomes. The data were produced by immunoSEQ multiplex PCR, yet TCRdb's version contains in-frame clones alone and is incomplete. The sample consists of about 1.1 million clones, 75% to 85% of them appearing once. This rearrangement joins TRBV5-1 to TRBJ2-1; D gene uncertain. Sequencing was carried out using memory CD4+ T cells from PBMCs. The subset is: CD45RA-negative fraction. This clonotype was sampled from a man aged 18 to 29 in good health. Some clones in this sample may be carry-over from other donors' samples. The CDR3 is CASSERPQSEQFF. In DNA, the CDR3 is TGCGCCAGCAGCGAGAGGCCACAATCCGAGCAGTTCTTC.